This T cell receptor beta chain is from a study of early T cells in non-severe SARS-CoV-2 infection. This clonotype was seen at least ten times. Its antigen is not known. Whole-study findings and limits: The matching step, a VDJdb search, favored anti-spike CD8 responses and missed private and CD4 specificities.

CDR3 length: 12 amino acids. Trimming took off 7 bases at V and 12 bases at J, with 16 bases between the two ends. The V gene's germline CDR1 is SNHLY and CDR2 FYNNEI. Unique molecular identifiers (one per individual cDNA molecule) were attached. TCRdb re-analysed the 5' RACE reads in MiXCR, keeping a single row per CDR3 protein. The sample has fewer than 25,000 distinct CDR3 sequences, approximately 3.8% seen once. The specimen was whole blood. The sequence was obtained from an adult who was a healthcare worker with PCR-confirmed SARS-CoV-2 infection or an uninfected control (not recorded which). The chain carries TRBV2 and TRBJ2-1; D assignment may be TRBD1 or TRBD2 (5 bases each). The CDR3 DNA reads as TGTGCCAGCACCCCGAGGGGCTACGCGCAGTTCTTC. Translation: CASTPRGYAQFF.